The 24 T cell receptor beta chains given below trace back to one sample, sequenced in a study of STAT3 mutations in large granular lymphocyte leukemia. General study results and limits: Every T-LGLL patient had at least one immunodominant TCRbeta clonotype.

Using immunoSEQ multiplex PCR, the repertoire was profiled, and TCRdb retains in-frame clones only, with some absent. The table has 2,000 to 3,000 clones, roughly nine tenths seen once. Their specific antigens are unknown. The sample taken for sequencing was peripheral blood mononuclear cells. These receptor sequences come from a woman in her 70s with T-cell large granular lymphocyte leukemia. Some clones in this sample may be carry-over from other donors' samples.

The chain carries TRBV18 and TRBJ2-5; 8 positions match TRBD1. The DNA end favors TRBJ2-7, so the J call may be wrong. CDR1 is KGHSH and CDR2 is LQKENI in the germline V gene. This CDR3 has 15 residues. In DNA, the CDR3 is TGTGCCAGCTCACCACCCGGACAGGGAGACTACGAGCAGTACTTC. Translation: CASSPPGQGDYEQYF.

The chain has TRBV5-8 and TRBJ1-1; D unresolved. This CDR3 comprises 14 residues. Trimming stripped 2 bases from V and 0 bases from J, with 8 bases between. Germline V CDR1 and CDR2: SGHTS, YDEGEE. In DNA, the CDR3 is TGTGCCAGCAGCTTCAACGGTTTGAACACTGAAGCTTTCTTT. It encodes CASSFNGLNTEAFF. Using reference TRBV5-8 and TRBJ1-1 for the parts outside the CDR3, the full variable domain is EAGVTQSPTHLIKTRGQQATLRCSPISGHTSVYWYQQALGLGLQFLLWYDEGEERNRGNFPPRFSGRQFPNYSSELNVNALELEDSALYLCASSFNGLNTEAFFGQGTRLTVV.

The chain combines TRBV28 with TRBJ2-7; TRBD2 matches at 8 bases. Losses at the gene ends were 7 bases for V and 2 bases for J; bases not matched to a gene: 7. This CDR3 spans 14 amino acids. Looked up from germline, CDR1 is MDHEN and CDR2 is SYDVKM. The CDR3 loop reads CASIGGGSTYEQYF. CDR3 nucleotides: TGTGCCAGCATCGGGGGGGGTTCAACCTACGAGCAGTACTTC.

V and J are TRBV29-1 and TRBJ1-2; D uncertain. V gave up 0 bases and J gave up 4 bases, with 9 bases separating them. CDR1 and CDR2 from the germline V gene are SQVTM and ANQGSEA. The CDR3 has 13 amino acids. CDR3 sequence (DNA): TGCAGCGTTGAAGACGGCCCTATCTATGGCTACACCTTC. This gives the protein CSVEDGPIYGYTF.

This chain uses TRBV5-4 with TRBJ2-7; D is perhaps TRBD2 (5 bases). V gave up 2 bases and J gave up 2 bases, with 8 bases separating them. The CDR3 totals 13 residues. The germline V gene encodes CDR1 SGHNT and CDR2 YYREEE (reference sequence). CDR3 in DNA: TGTGCCAGCAGCTTCGGAGGTGCCTACGAGCAGTACTTC. Protein product: CASSFGGAYEQYF.

This chain uses TRBV7-2 with TRBJ2-1, with TRBD1 matching 9 bases. Trimming cost V 6 bases and J 2 bases; bases outside gene matches: 5. CDR1 and CDR2 (germline): SGHTA, FQGNSA. The CDR3 loop spans 15 amino acids. Here the CDR3 reads CASSPDRGTYNEQFF. The CDR3 DNA is TGTGCCAGCAGTCCCGACAGGGGGACCTACAATGAGCAGTTCTTC.

The chain joins TRBV5-4 to TRBJ2-5, with D possibly being TRBD1 (6 bases). The length of the CDR3 is 14 residues. V lost 0 bases, J lost 7 bases, and 13 bases lay in between. The germline V gene encodes CDR1 SGHNT and CDR2 YYREEE (reference sequence). The CDR3 nucleotides read TGTGCCAGCAGCTTGGGGGACAAGGAGGTGACCCAGTACTTC. Amino acid sequence: CASSLGDKEVTQYF.

The chain has TRBV13 and TRBJ1-2; D remains unclear. V was clipped by 5 bases and J by 0 bases, with 16 bases between them. This CDR3 spans 16 amino acids. The germline gives CDR1 PRHDT, CDR2 FYEKMQ (reference sequence). The CDR3 DNA reads as TGTGCCAGCAGCGCCCTGCTGACAAGTACTAACTATGGCTACACCTTC. It codes for CASSALLTSTNYGYTF.

The J gene is TRBJ2-5, the V gene TRBV18; a weak D match, TRBD1 (5 bases). Per germline, CDR1 KGHSH and CDR2 LQKENI. V was cut by 4 bases and J by 5 bases, with 11 bases left in between. The CDR3 spans 13 residues. The CDR3 loop reads CASSLEKGETQYF. The CDR3 coding sequence is TGTGCCAGCTCACTGGAGAAGGGGGAGACCCAGTACTTC.

The V and J genes are TRBV15 and TRBJ1-5, with unresolved D. The germline CDR1 and CDR2 sequences are LNHNV and YYDKDF (reference sequence). V was clipped by 5 bases and J by 3 bases, with 11 bases between them. The CDR3 is 14 amino acids. Here the CDR3 reads CATSLGRNNQPQHF. DNA of the CDR3: TGTGCCACCAGCCTCGGACGGAACAATCAGCCCCAGCATTTT. Using reference TRBV15 and TRBJ1-5 for the parts outside the CDR3, the full variable domain is DAMVIQNPRYQVTQFGKPVTLSCSQTLNHNVMYWYQQKSSQAPKLLFHYYDKDFNNEADTPDNFQSRRPNTSFCFLDIRSPGLGDTAMYLCATSLGRNNQPQHFGDGTRLSIL.

The chain joins TRBV5-1 to TRBJ2-2; D is ambiguous. V was pared by 7 bases and J by 7 bases, with 17 bases between. The CDR3 contains 14 residues. In germline, CDR1 is SGHRS, CDR2 YFSETQ. The CDR3 nucleotides are TGCGCCAGCGGATTGAGACCGGGTGTCGGGGAGCTGTTTTTT. This gives the protein CASGLRPGVGELFF.

CDR3 in amino acids: CASSQAGTHTEAFF. Written as DNA, the CDR3 is TGTGCCAGCAGCCAAGCGGGAACGCACACTGAAGCTTTCTTT. This sequence joins TRBV14 and TRBJ1-1, with D unclear. With 1 base removed from V and 3 bases from J, the gap between germline ends came to 9 bases. CDR3 length equals 14 residues. Germline V gene lookup returns CDR1 SGHDN and CDR2 FVKESK.

This chain joins TRBV5-1 and TRBJ2-7; tentatively, D is TRBD1 (5 bases). CDR1 SGHRS and CDR2 YFSETQ come from the germline V gene. Trimming took off 0 bases at V and 3 bases at J, with 13 bases between the two ends. This CDR3 has 15 residues. CDR3 DNA: TGCGCCAGCAGCTTGGCAGGGCTAGTAGGCTACGAGCAGTACTTC. This codes for CASSLAGLVGYEQYF.

The chain uses TRBV6-5 and TRBJ1-1; 7 nucleotides agree with TRBD1. CDR1 MNHEY and CDR2 SVGAGI come from the germline V gene. The CDR3 is 14 residues long. V was pared by 6 bases and J by 8 bases, with 12 bases of the junction left unmatched. The CDR3 loop reads CASRSSGGYKEAFF. The CDR3 coding sequence is TGTGCCAGCAGGTCATCAGGGGGATATAAAGAAGCTTTCTTT.

The genes are TRBV19 and TRBJ2-7, with TRBD2 matching 9 bases. This CDR3 comprises 14 residues. The junction had 4 bases not matched to a gene; V was cut back by 3 bases and J by 4 bases. Germline-derived CDR1 and CDR2 are LNHDA and SQIVND (reference sequence). CDR3 in amino acids: CASSIQRGDYEQYF. The CDR3 coding sequence is TGTGCCAGTAGTATCCAGCGGGGGGATTACGAGCAGTACTTC. Variable domain in full (rest from reference TRBV19 and TRBJ2-7): DGGITQSPKYLFRKEGQNVTLSCEQNLNHDAMYWYRQDPGQGLRLIYYSQIVNDFQKGDIAEGYSVSREKKESFPLTVTSAQKNPTAFYLCASSIQRGDYEQYFGPGTRLTVT.

This sequence joins TRBV30 and TRBJ2-3; D unresolved. The CDR3 contains 14 residues. V was cut by 4 bases and J by 4 bases, with 15 bases left in between. Germline values: CDR1 GTSNPN, CDR2 SVGIG (reference sequence). This CDR3 reads CAWKTGFHPDTQYF. In DNA, the CDR3 is TGTGCCTGGAAAACGGGTTTCCATCCAGATACGCAGTATTTT.

This clone turned up a few times. J is TRBJ2-7 and V is TRBV9; D remains ambiguous. The germline V gene encodes CDR1 SGDLS and CDR2 YYNGEE. The CDR3 extends over 14 amino acids. The V end was cut by 0 bases, the J end by 0 bases, with 7 bases between. CDR3 in DNA: TGTGCCAGCAGCGTAGGGGTCCCCTCCTACGAGCAGTACTTC. Protein: CASSVGVPSYEQYF.

The chain is built from TRBV30 and TRBJ2-1, with TRBD2 identical over 9 bases. This CDR3 has 16 residues. Losses at the gene ends were 4 bases for V and 6 bases for J; bases not matched to a gene: 13. CDR1 and CDR2 from the germline V gene are GTSNPN and SVGIG (reference sequence). CDR3 bases: TGTGCCTGGAAGCATTGGGCTAGCGGGGCGGTCAATGAGCAGTTCTTC. This translates into CAWKHWASGAVNEQFF. Filled out from reference TRBV30 and TRBJ2-1, the complete variable domain reads SQTIHQWPATLVQPVGSPLSLECTVEGTSNPNLYWYRQAAGRGLQLLFYSVGIGQISSEVPQNLSASRPQDRQFILSSKKLLLSDSGFYLCAWKHWASGAVNEQFFGPGTRLTVL.

The CDR3 is CASSVERGRAETQYF. The CDR3 DNA follows: TGTGCCAGCAGCGTAGAGCGGGGGCGGGCGGAGACCCAGTACTTC. This chain joins TRBV9 and TRBJ2-5; TRBD2 matches 8 bases. V lost 0 bases and J lost 5; bases outside the gene matches: 6. The CDR3 extends over 15 amino acids. Germline V gene lookup returns CDR1 SGDLS and CDR2 YYNGEE. Full variable domain (outside the CDR3, taken from reference TRBV9 and TRBJ2-5): DSGVTQTPKHLITATGQRVTLRCSPRSGDLSVYWYQQSLDQGLQFLIQYYNGEERAKGNILERFSAQQFPDLHSELNLSSLELGDSALYFCASSVERGRAETQYFGPGTRLLVL.

The rearrangement links TRBV5-1 to TRBJ2-5; TRBD2 aligns across 13 bases. The CDR3 has 19 residues. The J segment lost 4 bases and the V segment lost 4 bases, leaving 16 bases of the junction unmatched. CDR1 SGHRS and CDR2 YFSETQ come from the germline V gene. CDR3 sequence: CASSNTSSGLAGVPETQYF. CDR3 in DNA: TGCGCCAGCAGCAATACTTCAAGCGGACTAGCGGGGGTGCCAGAGACCCAGTACTTC.

This sequence joins TRBV25-1 and TRBJ2-7; 9 positions match TRBD1. CDR1 is MGHDK and CDR2 is SYGVNS in the germline V gene. V trimming: 6 bases; J trimming: 2 bases; junction bases outside the gene matches: 2. The CDR3 is made up of 13 amino acids. As DNA, the CDR3 is TGTGCCAGCAGGGGACAGGGACCCTACGAGCAGTACTTC. As protein: CASRGQGPYEQYF.

The genes are TRBV7-2 and TRBJ1-1; weak D call: TRBD1 (5 bases). The V end lost 0 bases, the J end lost 1 base, and 12 bases lay between the germline ends. The germline V gene encodes CDR1 SGHTA and CDR2 FQGNSA. The CDR3 contains 16 residues. The CDR3 nucleotides read TGTGCCAGCAGCTTAGCGCGTCAGGGCAAGAACACTGAAGCTTTCTTT. This codes for CASSLARQGKNTEAFF.

The rearrangement uses TRBV7-9 and TRBJ1-6; D not certain. CDR3 length equals 15 residues. Trimming removed 5 bases from V and 3 bases from J, with 11 bases in between. Germline V gene data show CDR1 as SEHNR and CDR2 as FQNEAQ (reference sequence). As DNA, the CDR3 is TGTGCCAGCAGCCCATATTCCCGCTATAATTCACCCCTCCACTTT. Translated, it gives CASSPYSRYNSPLHF.

The chain recombines TRBV30 with TRBJ1-4; the D gene is possibly TRBD1 (5 bases). The V and J ends lost 1 base and 7 bases respectively, with 13 bases between them. Germline loops: CDR1 GTSNPN, CDR2 SVGIG (reference sequence). This CDR3 has 14 residues. The DNA of the CDR3 is TGTGCCTGGAGTGATGGGGGGGGTAGTGAAAAACTGTTTTTT. Translation: CAWSDGGGSEKLFF. Complete variable domain (other parts from reference TRBV30 and TRBJ1-4): SQTIHQWPATLVQPVGSPLSLECTVEGTSNPNLYWYRQAAGRGLQLLFYSVGIGQISSEVPQNLSASRPQDRQFILSSKKLLLSDSGFYLCAWSDGGGSEKLFFGSGTQLSVL.